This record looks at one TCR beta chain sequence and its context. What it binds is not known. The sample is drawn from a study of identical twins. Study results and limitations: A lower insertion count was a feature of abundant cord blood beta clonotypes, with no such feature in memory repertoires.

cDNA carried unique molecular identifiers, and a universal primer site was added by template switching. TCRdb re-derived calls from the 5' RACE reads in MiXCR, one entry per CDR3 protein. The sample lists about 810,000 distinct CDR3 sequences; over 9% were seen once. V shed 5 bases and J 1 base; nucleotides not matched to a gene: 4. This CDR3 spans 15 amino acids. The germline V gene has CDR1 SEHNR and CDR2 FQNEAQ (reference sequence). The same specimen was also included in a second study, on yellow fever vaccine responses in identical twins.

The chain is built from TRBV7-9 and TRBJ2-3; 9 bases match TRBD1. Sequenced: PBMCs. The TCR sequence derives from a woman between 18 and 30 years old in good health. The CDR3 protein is CASSGQGTGTDTQYF. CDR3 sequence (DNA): TGTGCCAGCAGCGGACAGGGGACCGGCACAGATACGCAGTATTTT.